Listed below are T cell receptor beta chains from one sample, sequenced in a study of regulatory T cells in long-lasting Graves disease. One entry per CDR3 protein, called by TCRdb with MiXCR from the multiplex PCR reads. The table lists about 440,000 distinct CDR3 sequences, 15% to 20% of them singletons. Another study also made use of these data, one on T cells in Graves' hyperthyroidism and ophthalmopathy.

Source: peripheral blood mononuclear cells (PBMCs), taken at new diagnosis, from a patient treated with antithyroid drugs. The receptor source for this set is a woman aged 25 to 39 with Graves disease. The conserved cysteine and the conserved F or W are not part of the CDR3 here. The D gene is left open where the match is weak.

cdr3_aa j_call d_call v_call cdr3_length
SVGLLAGAHEQY TRBJ2-7 . TRBV29-1 12
ASTRLAGGLGIQY TRBJ2-4 TRBD2 TRBV19 13
ASSRGPGQANYGYT TRBJ1-2 TRBD1 TRBV5-1 14
ASSDRGGLYGYT TRBJ1-2 . TRBV6-1 12
ASSPNRGSRRNEQF TRBJ2-1 . TRBV5-1 14
AISTTGNNEQF TRBJ2-1 . TRBV10-3 11
ASSEGPSEKLF TRBJ1-4 . TRBV10-1 11
ASSRRGLADYYEQY TRBJ2-7 TRBD2 TRBV19 14
ASIGTGAGGQPQH TRBJ1-5 . TRBV6-1 13
ASSQDYTATF TRBJ2-1 . TRBV4-1 10
ASSLGPGREQF TRBJ2-1 . TRBV13 11
SAIFIGTDTQY TRBJ2-3 . TRBV20-1 11
SATKTGQDQPQH TRBJ1-5 . TRBV20-1 12
ASSQHRDRETQY TRBJ2-5 TRBD1 TRBV14 12
ASSQVEADTQY TRBJ2-3 . TRBV3-1 11
ASSKTGDLYEQY TRBJ2-7 . TRBV12-3/TRBV12-4 12
ASTTLAGHKQF TRBJ2-1 TRBD2 TRBV28 11
ASLTGGYEQY TRBJ2-7 TRBD1 TRBV27 10
AWSVRRRSTAGGSYNEQF TRBJ2-1 TRBD2 TRBV30 18
ASSRGGAWEPQH TRBJ1-5 . TRBV13 12
ASSYGGFEQF TRBJ2-1 . TRBV6-2/TRBV6-3 10
ASSKDPGPQY TRBJ2-4 . TRBV7-2 10
ASGPDRVTMNTEAF TRBJ1-1 TRBD1 TRBV5-8 14
ASGQGIYEQY TRBJ2-7 TRBD1 TRBV18 10
SAPDRVNYGYT TRBJ1-2 TRBD1 TRBV20-1 11
ASSLAAGVNEQF TRBJ2-1 TRBD2 TRBV7-9 12
ASSLRPSSYNSPLH . . TRBV7-8 14
ATAGGVSYNEQF TRBJ2-1 . TRBV24-1 12
ASSDPSGTSREQY TRBJ2-7 . TRBV6-1 13
ASSVQGILRYGYT TRBJ1-2 . TRBV19 13
SARQAGSRTEAF TRBJ1-1 . TRBV20-1 12
ASSVLAGGRPEQF . TRBD2 TRBV19 13
ASSSDRLSYTEAF TRBJ1-1 . TRBV7-9 13
SAYERGEGSYNEQF TRBJ2-1 TRBD2 TRBV20-1 14
SARDLRGTTEETQY TRBJ2-5 . TRBV20-1 14
ATSEGLAGRRDTQY TRBJ2-3 TRBD2 TRBV24-1 14
SVEAPGTGKGSGADVLT TRBJ2-6 TRBD1 TRBV29-1 17
ASSPSTGVTTEAF TRBJ1-1 TRBD1 TRBV27 13
ASSLQLAGGKNIQY TRBJ2-4 TRBD2 TRBV7-6 14
ASSLVSYEQY TRBJ2-7 . TRBV7-9 10